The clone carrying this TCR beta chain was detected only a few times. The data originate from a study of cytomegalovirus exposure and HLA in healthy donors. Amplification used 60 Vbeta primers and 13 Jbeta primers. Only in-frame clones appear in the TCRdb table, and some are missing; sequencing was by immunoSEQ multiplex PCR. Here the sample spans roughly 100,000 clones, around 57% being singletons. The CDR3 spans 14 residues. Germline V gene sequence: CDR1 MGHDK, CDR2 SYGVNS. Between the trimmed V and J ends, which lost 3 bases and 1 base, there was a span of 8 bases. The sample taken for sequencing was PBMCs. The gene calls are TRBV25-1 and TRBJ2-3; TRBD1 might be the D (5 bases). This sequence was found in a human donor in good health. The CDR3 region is CASSDPGRTDTQYF. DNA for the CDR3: TGTGCCAGCAGTGACCCAGGGCGCACAGATACGCAGTATTTT.